This T cell receptor (beta chain) is drawn from a study of blood T cells in healthy people across ages. Notes on the study in general: A greater number of naive CD4+ cells and higher diversity distinguished long-lived donors from aged donors. Estimates of total diversity, which came from one million sequenced T cells, were considered to be underestimates.

The CDR3 has 16 residues. V trimming: 5 bases; J trimming: 5 bases; junction bases outside the gene matches: 8. CDR1 is MNHEY, CDR2 SVGAGI, per germline. It was with a sample-barcoded 5' primer and a J-beta primer mix that a second PCR of roughly 7 to 12 cycles was run. A template-switch adaptor with 12 random nucleotides tagged each cDNA molecule. All samples yielded 2.5 million or more CDR3-containing paired-end reads. A single record per CDR3 protein comes from TCRdb applying MiXCR to the 5' RACE reads. This table holds hundreds of thousands of distinct CDR3 sequences, about 30% found once. A remark on this clonotype: Its antigen remains unidentified.

The sequencing sample was made of blood. This chain uses TRBV6-5 with TRBJ2-2, with 10 nucleotides matching TRBD1. The sequence was obtained from a woman of 80 years or more in good health. In DNA form, the CDR3 reads TGTGCCAGCAGTCTCGCCGGGACAGGGGAAACCGGGGAGCTGTTTTTT. Protein: CASSLAGTGETGELFF.